The rows below give T cell receptor beta chains drawn from one sample of a study of early stage breast cancer tumors. The table came from immunoSEQ multiplex PCR; TCRdb's copy has only in-frame clones and leaves some out. The sample contains 50,000 to 75,000 clones, 60% to 85% of which appear only once. Specimen: blood. The receptors derive from a young adult with breast cancer. Each CDR3 is given with its conserved first and last residue. Fields, in order: J gene, V gene, CDR3 protein.

j_call: TRBJ1-1; v_call: TRBV11-2; cdr3_aa: CASRRGTGIGVGNTEAFF
j_call: TRBJ1-5; v_call: TRBV19; cdr3_aa: CASSIRRSGVSNQPQHF
j_call: TRBJ2-5; v_call: TRBV30; cdr3_aa: CAWGRRVGETQYF
j_call: TRBJ2-7; v_call: TRBV5-1; cdr3_aa: CASSLLSGQGAYEQYF
j_call: TRBJ2-5; v_call: TRBV10-3; cdr3_aa: CATAGLDGETQYF
j_call: TRBJ2-5; v_call: TRBV7-7; cdr3_aa: CASSLERQETQYF
j_call: TRBJ2-2; v_call: TRBV5-8; cdr3_aa: CASSLGLPGLSGELFF
j_call: TRBJ2-7; v_call: TRBV14; cdr3_aa: CASSQGGVYEQYF
j_call: TRBJ2-3; v_call: TRBV9; cdr3_aa: CASSVAVVPPDTQYF
j_call: TRBJ2-5; v_call: TRBV27; cdr3_aa: CASSLLWAGRETQYF
j_call: TRBJ2-7; v_call: TRBV6-6; cdr3_aa: CASSGWGDLSYEQYF
j_call: TRBJ2-1; v_call: TRBV19; cdr3_aa: CASRAGTSGNNEQFF
j_call: TRBJ1-5; v_call: TRBV7-9; cdr3_aa: CASSSQRDGNSNQPQHF
j_call: TRBJ2-7; v_call: TRBV11-2; cdr3_aa: CASSLRDRGNEQYF
j_call: TRBJ2-5; v_call: TRBV5-1; cdr3_aa: CASSLVASGRRYEETQYF
j_call: TRBJ1-2; v_call: TRBV7-9; cdr3_aa: CASSSPTGGNVYGYTF
j_call: TRBJ1-6; v_call: TRBV4-3; cdr3_aa: CASSPLMQGETGNSPLHF
j_call: TRBJ1-1; v_call: TRBV5-6; cdr3_aa: CASSLPRGKNTEAFF
j_call: TRBJ2-7; v_call: TRBV9; cdr3_aa: CASSPLAGAFHEQYF
j_call: TRBJ1-1; v_call: TRBV19; cdr3_aa: CASSLIGTANTEAFF
j_call: TRBJ2-3; v_call: TRBV11-3; cdr3_aa: CASSYLADTDTQYF
j_call: TRBJ2-7; v_call: TRBV30; cdr3_aa: CAWDRDRGGEQYF
j_call: TRBJ2-1; v_call: TRBV30; cdr3_aa: CAWSSTLAGRYNEQFF
j_call: TRBJ1-4; v_call: TRBV19; cdr3_aa: CASNHINEKLFF
j_call: TRBJ2-1; v_call: TRBV7-2; cdr3_aa: CASSSRRSGSSPSEQFF
j_call: TRBJ2-1; v_call: TRBV5-8; cdr3_aa: CASSDGTAQGNTEQFF
j_call: TRBJ2-2; v_call: TRBV7-3; cdr3_aa: CASSLRGGYRDTGELFF
j_call: TRBJ1-2; v_call: TRBV19; cdr3_aa: CASSGAGWNYGYTF
j_call: TRBJ1-2; v_call: TRBV5-4; cdr3_aa: CASSLAGGGIYGYTF
j_call: TRBJ1-1; v_call: TRBV19; cdr3_aa: CASSPRGNTEAFF
j_call: TRBJ2-7; v_call: TRBV11-3; cdr3_aa: CASSLDEGKQYF
j_call: TRBJ2-1; v_call: TRBV12-5; cdr3_aa: CASGTRLAGVEEQFF
j_call: TRBJ2-5; v_call: TRBV30; cdr3_aa: CAWSVPSQGKETQYF
j_call: TRBJ2-1; v_call: TRBV5-6; cdr3_aa: CASSLDEGATYNEQFF
j_call: TRBJ2-2; v_call: TRBV11-3; cdr3_aa: CASSPRTSNTGELFF
j_call: TRBJ1-1; v_call: TRBV18; cdr3_aa: CASSYSHIEAFF
j_call: TRBJ1-6; v_call: TRBV19; cdr3_aa: CASSQGGHRNSPLHF
j_call: TRBJ2-1; v_call: TRBV7-2; cdr3_aa: CASSQAVDEQFF
j_call: TRBJ1-2; v_call: TRBV5-6; cdr3_aa: CASSIGQVEGGYTF
j_call: TRBJ2-3; v_call: TRBV5-1; cdr3_aa: CASLLPSDTSTDTQYF
j_call: TRBJ2-2; v_call: TRBV29-1; cdr3_aa: CSVEELGGLAGGSNTGELFF
j_call: TRBJ2-7; v_call: TRBV12-5; cdr3_aa: CASGFRGLLLDEQYF
j_call: TRBJ2-1; v_call: TRBV4-1; cdr3_aa: CASSQDRRREFF
j_call: TRBJ2-1; v_call: TRBV5-1; cdr3_aa: CASSFYARGSDYNEQFF
j_call: TRBJ2-7; v_call: TRBV5-8; cdr3_aa: CASSFRQGAREQYF
j_call: TRBJ1-1; v_call: TRBV7-3; cdr3_aa: CASSLNSVTEAFF
j_call: TRBJ1-2; v_call: TRBV5-4; cdr3_aa: CASSADSSYGYTF
j_call: TRBJ2-3; v_call: TRBV4-3; cdr3_aa: CASSLLPGLSNMDTQYF
j_call: TRBJ2-1; v_call: TRBV7-9; cdr3_aa: CASSQIWTGSGEQFF
j_call: TRBJ2-5; v_call: TRBV6-6; cdr3_aa: CASSSLQETQYF
j_call: TRBJ1-2; v_call: TRBV5-6; cdr3_aa: CASSLRQAGSYGYTF
j_call: TRBJ2-7; v_call: TRBV11-2; cdr3_aa: CASSLEREGQKQYF
j_call: TRBJ2-5; v_call: TRBV30; cdr3_aa: CAWTSSRTPNLRAQYF
j_call: TRBJ2-2; v_call: TRBV5-6; cdr3_aa: CASTLSGRGANTGELFF
j_call: TRBJ1-2; v_call: TRBV5-4; cdr3_aa: CASSSRSQGAHAYGYTF
j_call: TRBJ1-1; v_call: TRBV7-6; cdr3_aa: CASTPGTAYTEAFF
j_call: TRBJ2-2; v_call: TRBV4-1; cdr3_aa: CASSQVAGTGVGGELFF
j_call: TRBJ1-6; v_call: TRBV30; cdr3_aa: CAWSVTMGNSPLHF
j_call: TRBJ1-2; v_call: TRBV18; cdr3_aa: CASSPTRGGGDGYTF
j_call: TRBJ1-2; v_call: TRBV2; cdr3_aa: CASSVVGDYGYTF